Listed below are T cell receptor beta chains from one sample, sequenced in a study of identical twins. TCRdb ran MiXCR on the 5' RACE reads and lists one entry per CDR3 protein. Found here are 1.5 million or so distinct CDR3 sequences, about 30% of them singletons; the top ten hold over 0.25%. Sequencing was carried out using cord blood. Receptor source: a newborn girl in good health. The CDR3 runs from the conserved cysteine through the conserved F or W. A D gene is named only where the DNA matches it firmly. Size tells how often a clone was seen (once, few, many) or the class of an expanded clone, and some rows leave it out.

TRBJ2-7,-,TRBV29-1,-,TGCAGCGTTGATTGGCCCCCTACCTCCTACAATGAGCAGTACTTC,CSVDWPPTSYNEQYF
TRBJ2-3,few,TRBV19,-,TGTGCCAGTAGTATAGCGTCGCCAGGGGCGACAGATACGCAGTATTTT,CASSIASPGATDTQYF
TRBJ2-3,few,TRBV20-1,TRBD2,TGCAGTGCCCACCGCCTGGCGGGGGGGCCGATAGATACGCAGTATTTT,CSAHRLAGGPIDTQYF
TRBJ1-4,-,TRBV2,-,TGTGCCAGCCTCCACAGGCCAACTAATGAAAAACTGTTTTTT,CASLHRPTNEKLFF
TRBJ1-5,-,TRBV4-2,-,TGTGCCAGCAGCCAAGGGGGGTTGATGCGAAGCAATCAGCCCCAGCATTTT,CASSQGGLMRSNQPQHF
TRBJ2-7,few,TRBV6-6,-,TGTGCCAGCAGTTACCCCGACAGCACCAGCTCCTACGAGCAGTACTTC,CASSYPDSTSSYEQYF
TRBJ2-3,few,TRBV20-1,TRBD2,TGCAGTGCTTTAAGCGGGAGGGTAACAGATACGCAGTATTTT,CSALSGRVTDTQYF
TRBJ1-1,-,TRBV10-3,-,TGTGCCATCAGTGAGATAAAGCCCATGAACACTGAAGCTTTCTTT,CAISEIKPMNTEAFF
TRBJ2-3,-,TRBV20-1,-,TGCAGTGCTAGATTGTCACAAGATACGCAGTATTTT,CSARLSQDTQYF
TRBJ2-3,-,TRBV2,-,TGTGCCAGCAGAGGGAACATAGCCCCCACCCGATCCGATACGCAGTATTTT,CASRGNIAPTRSDTQYF
TRBJ2-1,-,TRBV20-1,TRBD2,TGCAGTGCCCGGAAGACTAGCGGGAGAAAGGATGAGCAGTTCTTC,CSARKTSGRKDEQFF
TRBJ2-5,-,TRBV11-3,TRBD1,TGTGCCAGCAGCCCCGGACAGGTCAATGAGCGGTACTTC,CASSPGQVNERYF
TRBJ1-2,few,TRBV4-2,-,TGTGCCAGCAGCCAAGAGCTCCGGGGTGGTGGCTACACCTTC,CASSQELRGGGYTF
TRBJ1-3,-,TRBV28,-,TGTGCCAGCAGTTTCGTCAGGGTTGGAAACACCATATATTTT,CASSFVRVGNTIYF
TRBJ1-4,-,TRBV15,-,TGTGCCATCAGGAAAGGGGAAAATGAAAAACTGTTTTTT,CAIRKGENEKLFF
TRBJ1-1,-,TRBV3-1,-,TGTGCCAGCAGCCAACCCCCTGAAGCTTTCTTT,CASSQPPEAFF
TRBJ2-7,-,TRBV12-3/TRBV12-4,-,TGTGCCAGCAGCATCCAACTAGGCTCCTACAATGAGCAGTACTTC,CASSIQLGSYNEQYF
TRBJ2-3,many,TRBV12-3/TRBV12-4,TRBD2,TGTGCCAGCAGTTTGTTGGCGGGAGGTCGGACAGATACGCAGTATTTT,CASSLLAGGRTDTQYF
TRBJ2-1,-,TRBV7-2,TRBD2,TGTGCCAGCAGCTTAGGGACTAGCGGGATGAATGAGCAGTTCTTC,CASSLGTSGMNEQFF
TRBJ2-3,few,TRBV20-1,-,TGCAGTGCAGCGGGACAGACCAACACAGATACGCAGTATTTT,CSAAGQTNTDTQYF
TRBJ2-4,-,TRBV20-1,TRBD2,TGCAGTGCCTCGCCGGGACTAGCGGGGGGGCCGTCCTACAATGAGCAGTACTTC,CSASPGLAGGPSYNEQYF
TRBJ2-1,-,TRBV5-1,TRBD2,TGCGCCGGCAGCTTGGCTCCGCTAGCGGGGGGCAATGAGCAGTTCTTC,CAGSLAPLAGGNEQFF
TRBJ2-1,-,TRBV24-1,-,TGTGCCACCAGTGGCCCTCCGGCTCCCAACGATGAGCAGTTCTTC,CATSGPPAPNDEQFF
TRBJ1-4,few,TRBV7-9,-,TGTGCCAGCAGCTCACCATCCCAGGGGAGGAGTGAAAAACTGTTTTTT,CASSSPSQGRSEKLFF
TRBJ2-3,-,TRBV4-1,TRBD2,TGCGCCAGCAGCCAATTTCAACGCATAGCGGGTCTGTTGGCAGATACGCAGTATTTT,CASSQFQRIAGLLADTQYF
TRBJ2-3,-,TRBV15,TRBD2,TGTGCCACCAGCGTCAAGACTAGCGGGAGGTTTTATGGTGGCACAGATACGCAGTATTTT,CATSVKTSGRFYGGTDTQYF
TRBJ2-3,-,TRBV18,TRBD2,TGTGCCAGCTCACCAGGGCCTAGCGGGAGCACAGATACGCAGTATTTT,CASSPGPSGSTDTQYF
TRBJ2-1,few,TRBV6-1,TRBD2,TGTGCCAGCAGGGTAGCGGGGGGTTATTACAATGAGCAGTTCTTC,CASRVAGGYYNEQFF
TRBJ2-1,many,TRBV12-3/TRBV12-4,TRBD2,TGTGCCAGCAGTATCAGCGGGAGTTTCCCGTTCTTC,CASSISGSFPFF
TRBJ2-1,few,TRBV27,-,TGTGCCAGCAGTTTTGGGCGGACCACCTCCTACAATGAGCAGTTCTTC,CASSFGRTTSYNEQFF
TRBJ1-4,-,TRBV6-5,TRBD1,TGTGCCAGCAGTTACTTTTACAGGGGAACTAATGAAAAACTGTTTTTT,CASSYFYRGTNEKLFF
TRBJ2-5,-,TRBV20-1,TRBD2,TGCAGTGCTACTGGGACTAGCGGCCGTCTGGAGGCCCAGTACTTC,CSATGTSGRLEAQYF
TRBJ1-4,-,TRBV12-3/TRBV12-4,TRBD1,TGTGCCAGCACCGACCCCGGGACAGGAAGCGAAAAACTGTTTTTT,CASTDPGTGSEKLFF
TRBJ2-5,-,TRBV7-9,-,TGTGCCAGCAGCTTAGCCAGGACTAACCAAGAGACCCAGTACTTC,CASSLARTNQETQYF
TRBJ2-1,few,TRBV20-1,TRBD2,TGCAGTGCGCGCGGGACTAGCGTATTAATAGTCTCCTACAATGAGCAGTTCTTC,CSARGTSVLIVSYNEQFF
TRBJ2-1,few,TRBV5-1,-,TGCGCCAGCAGCTTGGTTGCAGGGAAGGAGACCCAGTTCTTC,CASSLVAGKETQFF
TRBJ2-2,-,TRBV24-1,TRBD1,TGTGCCACCTCAGTTACAGGGGCGAACACCGGGGAGCTGTTTTTT,CATSVTGANTGELFF
TRBJ2-3,few,TRBV4-2,-,TGTGCCAGCAGCCAAAGACTAGAAACAGATACGCAGTATTTT,CASSQRLETDTQYF
TRBJ2-2,-,TRBV5-1,-,TGCGCCAGCAGATATAGAGGGTTTCTGAACACCGGGGAGCTGTTTTTT,CASRYRGFLNTGELFF
TRBJ2-1,-,TRBV21-1,-,TGTGCCGGCAGCAAAGCCCAGGGGGAAAACTACGAGCAGTTCTTC,CAGSKAQGENYEQFF
TRBJ2-7,-,TRBV7-9,-,TGTGCCAGCAGCTCCCGTCGGGACGAGCAGTACTTC,CASSSRRDEQYF
TRBJ1-5,-,TRBV6-1,-,TGTGCCAGCAGTGAAGTTTGGGGTTCCAATCAGCCCCAGCATTTT,CASSEVWGSNQPQHF
TRBJ2-1,-,TRBV27,TRBD2,TGTGCCAGCACCTCCGGGCTAAGGCCGGGGGGGTCCTACAATGAGCAGTTCTTC,CASTSGLRPGGSYNEQFF
TRBJ1-2,-,TRBV2,-,TGTGCCAGCAGTGCGGACAGCCTCTATGGCTACACCTTC,CASSADSLYGYTF
TRBJ1-2,few,TRBV7-2,-,TGTGCCAGCAGCTTTAGCAGGGAATATGGCTACACCTTC,CASSFSREYGYTF
TRBJ2-3,few,TRBV11-2,-,TGTGCCAGCAGCACGAAAAAAGAGGCCCCCCCCACAGATACGCAGTATTTT,CASSTKKEAPPTDTQYF
TRBJ2-3,many,TRBV29-1,TRBD1,TGCAGCGTAGACAGGGGGCGTGATACGCAGTATTTT,CSVDRGRDTQYF
TRBJ1-5,-,TRBV20-1,-,TGCAGTGCTAGTAAAGAAGATCAGCCCCAGCATTTT,CSASKEDQPQHF
TRBJ2-7,-,TRBV28,TRBD1,TGTGCCAGCAGTTCTTCCGGGACAGGGCGCCACGAGCAGTACTTC,CASSSSGTGRHEQYF
TRBJ2-7,many,TRBV6-5,-,TGTGCCAGCAGTTACGGACCCTTATACGAGCAGTACTTC,CASSYGPLYEQYF
TRBJ2-4,-,TRBV5-1,TRBD1,TGCGCCAGCAGCTTGGAGACAGGGATCCTAGCCAAAAACATTCAGTACTTC,CASSLETGILAKNIQYF
TRBJ1-2,many,TRBV29-1,-,TGCAGCGGGGACCCCTTCCCTAATAACTATGGCTACACCTTC,CSGDPFPNNYGYTF
TRBJ1-5,-,TRBV19,-,TGTGCCACCTTAAACAGGGCTAGCAATCAGCCCCAGCATTTT,CATLNRASNQPQHF
TRBJ2-7,-,TRBV12-5,TRBD2,TGTGCTAGTGCCCTCTCGTTGGGGACTAGCGTCTCCTACGAGCAGTACTTC,CASALSLGTSVSYEQYF
TRBJ2-3,-,TRBV29-1,-,TGCAGCGTGACGAGACAGAGCACAGATACGCAGTATTTT,CSVTRQSTDTQYF
TRBJ2-7,-,TRBV25-1,TRBD1,TGTGCCTGCACCGGGACAGGGGGTCCCTACGAGCAGTACTTC,CACTGTGGPYEQYF
TRBJ1-2,few,TRBV12-3/TRBV12-4,TRBD1,TGTGCCAGCAGTTTTACGGGACAGGGGAGCGGCTACACCTTC,CASSFTGQGSGYTF
TRBJ2-1,few,TRBV7-9,-,TGTGCCAGCAGCACACTAAGCATCAACAATGAGCGGTTCTTC,CASSTLSINNERFF
TRBJ2-3,few,TRBV27,TRBD2,TGTGCCAGCAGTTTAGGACTAGCGGCTCCCCTCACAGATACGCAGTATTTT,CASSLGLAAPLTDTQYF